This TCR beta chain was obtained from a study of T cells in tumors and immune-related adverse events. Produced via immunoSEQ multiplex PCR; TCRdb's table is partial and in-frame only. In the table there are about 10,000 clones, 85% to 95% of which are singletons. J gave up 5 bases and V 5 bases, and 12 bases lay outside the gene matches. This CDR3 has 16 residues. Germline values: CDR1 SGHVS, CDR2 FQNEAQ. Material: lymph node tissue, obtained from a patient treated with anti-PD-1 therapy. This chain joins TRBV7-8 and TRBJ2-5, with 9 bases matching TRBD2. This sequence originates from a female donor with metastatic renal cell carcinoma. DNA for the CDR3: TGTGCCAGCAGCCTCGGGGTAGCGGGAGTAGGGGAGACCCAGTACTTC. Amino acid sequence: CASSLGVAGVGETQYF.